The rows below give T cell receptor beta chains drawn from one sample of a study of vaccination and CD4 T cells after COVID-19. TCRdb called the PCR reads again in MiXCR, with one record for every CDR3 protein. The sample yields roughly 20,000 distinct CDR3 sequences, approximately 40% seen once. The antigens of these receptors remain unknown. The starting material was CD4+ T cells from blood, cultured in vitro, obtained after SARS-CoV-2 vaccination. Receptors originate from a human donor who had recovered from COVID-19. Each CDR3 is given with its conserved first and last residue. D genes are given only for firm matches. Where a row states a size, it is once, few, many or the class of an expanded clone; other rows omit it.

j_call: TRBJ2-7
v_call: TRBV28
cdr3_length: 11
d_call: NA
clone_size: NA
cdr3_nt: TGTGCCAGCAGCAACATCTACGAGCAGTACTTC
cdr3_aa: CASSNIYEQYF

j_call: TRBJ1-1
v_call: TRBV20-1
cdr3_length: 13
d_call: NA
clone_size: NA
cdr3_nt: TGCAGTGCAGTACAGGGATGGGGAACTGAAGCTTTCTTT
cdr3_aa: CSAVQGWGTEAFF

j_call: TRBJ2-7
v_call: TRBV6-2/TRBV6-3
cdr3_length: 15
d_call: TRBD2
clone_size: few
cdr3_nt: TGTGCCAGCAGGACTAGCGGGAGGCTACCCTACGAGCAGTACTTC
cdr3_aa: CASRTSGRLPYEQYF

j_call: TRBJ1-2
v_call: TRBV7-2
cdr3_length: 17
d_call: TRBD1
clone_size: NA
cdr3_nt: TGTGCCAGCAGCTTAGCCGGGCAGGGGGGGAGCGGCTATGGCTACACCTTC
cdr3_aa: CASSLAGQGGSGYGYTF

j_call: TRBJ2-7
v_call: TRBV10-3
cdr3_length: 13
d_call: NA
clone_size: NA
cdr3_nt: TGTGCCATCAGTGACCGGGACCCCTACGAGCAGTACTTC
cdr3_aa: CAISDRDPYEQYF

j_call: TRBJ2-2
v_call: TRBV14
cdr3_length: 15
d_call: TRBD2
clone_size: NA
cdr3_nt: TGTGCCAGCAGCCAAGCGGGAGGCCCCACCGGGGAGCTGTTTTTT
cdr3_aa: CASSQAGGPTGELFF

j_call: TRBJ1-1
v_call: TRBV6-1
cdr3_length: 15
d_call: NA
clone_size: few
cdr3_nt: TGTGCCAGCAGCGCCCAAGGGGGGGGAGACACTGAAGCTTTCTTT
cdr3_aa: CASSAQGGGDTEAFF

j_call: TRBJ1-6
v_call: TRBV7-9
cdr3_length: 13
d_call: NA
clone_size: few
cdr3_nt: TGTGCCAGCAGCTTAGGCTTAGATTCACCCCTCCACTTT
cdr3_aa: CASSLGLDSPLHF

j_call: TRBJ2-1
v_call: TRBV20-1
cdr3_length: 14
d_call: TRBD2
clone_size: NA
cdr3_nt: TGCAGTGCCCCGAGCGGGAGGGTCCACAATGAGCAGTTCTTC
cdr3_aa: CSAPSGRVHNEQFF

j_call: TRBJ1-1
v_call: TRBV6-4
cdr3_length: 13
d_call: NA
clone_size: NA
cdr3_nt: TGTGCCAGCAGTACGGGGACGAACACTGAAGCTTTCTTT
cdr3_aa: CASSTGTNTEAFF

j_call: TRBJ2-3
v_call: TRBV2
cdr3_length: 15
d_call: TRBD2
clone_size: NA
cdr3_nt: TGTGCCAGCAGTGAAGCGGGACTAGCGTCAGATACGCAGTATTTT
cdr3_aa: CASSEAGLASDTQYF

j_call: TRBJ2-5
v_call: TRBV5-1
cdr3_length: 14
d_call: NA
clone_size: NA
cdr3_nt: TGCGCCAGCAGCCTGGGACATCCCCAAGAGACCCAGTACTTC
cdr3_aa: CASSLGHPQETQYF

j_call: TRBJ2-7
v_call: TRBV7-8
cdr3_length: 19
d_call: TRBD2
clone_size: few
cdr3_nt: TGTGCCAGCAGCTTAGCATACTCGCGGGGGGAATCCTACTCCTACGAGCAGTACTTC
cdr3_aa: CASSLAYSRGESYSYEQYF